The T cell receptor (beta chain) described here comes from a study of neurological immune-mediated disorders. Study results and limitations: Levels of TCR clonal expansion peaked in HTLV-1-associated myelopathy and reached their lowest in multiple sclerosis, under those of healthy controls.

This clonotype was detected ten times or more. No antigen is known for it. Germline V gene data show CDR1 as SEHNR and CDR2 as FQNEAQ (reference sequence). The CDR3 extends over 14 amino acids. Trimming took off 3 bases at V and 0 bases at J, with 6 bases between the two ends. TCRdb re-analysed the 5' RACE reads in MiXCR, keeping a single row per CDR3 protein. The sample consists of 33,000 or so distinct CDR3 sequences, roughly 7% of them appearing once. In Maryland, USA, blood bank volunteers were the healthy controls. The study built unsorted libraries from 2 million PBMCs kept at -80 C. The TCR was taken from a woman in her thirties or forties in good health. The chain couples TRBV7-9 to TRBJ1-3, with D uncertain. The specimen sequenced was PBMCs. CDR3 DNA sequence: TGTGCCAGCAGCTTCAGTCGCTCTGGAAACACCATATATTTT. It codes for CASSFSRSGNTIYF.